Here is one TCR beta chain with its context. This entry comes from a study of blood T cell repertoires in COVID-19. Germline-derived CDR1 and CDR2 are GTSNPN and SVGIG (reference sequence). With 0 bases removed from V and 6 bases from J, the gap between germline ends came to 12 bases. The CDR3 is 14 residues long. The repertoire was sequenced with immunoSEQ multiplex PCR; TCRdb's copy has only in-frame clones and lacks some. The sample consists of around 270,000 clones, 70% to 90% of them appearing once. The sequenced material came from peripheral blood. This chain connects TRBV30 to TRBJ1-5; perhaps TRBD1 as D (5 bases). The TCR comes from a woman aged 55-69 years with COVID-19, enrolled during active disease. The CDR3 is CAWSVGRDSQPQHF. CDR3 DNA sequence: TGTGCCTGGAGTGTAGGCAGGGATAGTCAGCCCCAGCATTTT.